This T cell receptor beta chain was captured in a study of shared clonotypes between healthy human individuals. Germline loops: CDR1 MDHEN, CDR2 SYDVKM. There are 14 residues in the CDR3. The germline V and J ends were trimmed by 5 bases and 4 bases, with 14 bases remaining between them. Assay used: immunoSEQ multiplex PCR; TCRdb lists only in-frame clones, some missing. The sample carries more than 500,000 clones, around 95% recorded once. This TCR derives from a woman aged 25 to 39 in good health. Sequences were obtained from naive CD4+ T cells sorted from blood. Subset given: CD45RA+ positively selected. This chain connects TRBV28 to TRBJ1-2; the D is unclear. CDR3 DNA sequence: TGTGCCAGCAGTCCCCTGAGTGACCTCTATGGCTACACCTTC. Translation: CASSPLSDLYGYTF.